The table lists the clone carrying this TCR beta chain with a few counts. This record comes from a study of blood T cells in healthy people across ages. Next came a second PCR, run for 7 to 11 cycles, which used a sample-barcoded 5' primer along with a J-beta primer mix. A single record per CDR3 protein comes from TCRdb applying MiXCR to the 5' RACE reads. The sample holds about 640,000 distinct CDR3 sequences, approximately 30% seen once. The CDR3 is 12 residues long. Trimming shortened V by 6 bases and J by 8 bases, and 13 bases separated the two germline ends. The germline gives CDR1 LGHDT, CDR2 YNNKEL (reference sequence).

V and J are TRBV3-1 and TRBJ1-2; no definite D call. Source material: blood. This receptor was obtained from a woman of 80 years or more in good health. CDR3 in amino acids: CASRSVAKGYTF. The DNA for the CDR3 is TGTGCCAGCAGGTCAGTCGCCAAGGGCTACACCTTC. Complete variable domain (other parts from reference TRBV3-1 and TRBJ1-2): DTAVSQTPKYLVTQMGNDKSIKCEQNLGHDTMYWYKQDSKKFLKIMFSYNNKELIINETVPNRFSPKSPDKAHLNLHINSLELGDSAVYFCASRSVAKGYTFGSGTRLTVV.